This entry is about one TCR beta chain. Its antigen is as yet unknown. The junction does not match germline at one end; this may be a read error. The CDR3 length is 13 residues. Germline V gene sequence: CDR1 MNHEY, CDR2 SVGAGI. This specimen belongs to a study of T cell responses to AZD1222 COVID-19 vaccine. The assay was immunoSEQ multiplex PCR, and TCRdb's table has in-frame clones only and misses some. Of more than 75,000 clones listed, about 90% are singletons. Study-wide results and limits: Compared with day 0, the breadth and depth of the Spike-specific TCR repertoire rose significantly after two doses of AZD1222.

The TCR comes from an adult in good health. The chain recombines TRBV6-5 with TRBJ1-6; perhaps TRBD1 as D (5 bases). The sequencing here drew on peripheral blood, taken on day 0 of AZD1222 vaccination. This CDR3 is CASSRSADSPRGF. The CDR3 nucleotides read TGTGCCAGCAGTCGAAGCGCGGACTCTCCTAGGGGTTTT.